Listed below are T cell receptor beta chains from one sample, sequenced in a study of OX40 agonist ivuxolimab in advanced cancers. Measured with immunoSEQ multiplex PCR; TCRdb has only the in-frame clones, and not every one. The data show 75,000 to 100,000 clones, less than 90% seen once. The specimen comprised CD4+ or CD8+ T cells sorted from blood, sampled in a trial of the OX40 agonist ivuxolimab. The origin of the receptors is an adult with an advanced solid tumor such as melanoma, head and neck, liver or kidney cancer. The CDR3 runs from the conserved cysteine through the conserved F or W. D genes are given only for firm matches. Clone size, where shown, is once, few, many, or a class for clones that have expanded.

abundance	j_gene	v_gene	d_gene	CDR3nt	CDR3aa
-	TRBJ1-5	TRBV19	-	TGTGCCAGTAGAATGGGGCAATTGAGCAATCAGCCCCAGCATTTT	CASRMGQLSNQPQHF
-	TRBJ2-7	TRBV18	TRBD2	TGTGCCAGCTCACCAGGGACTAGCGGGAACTACGAGCAGTACTTC	CASSPGTSGNYEQYF
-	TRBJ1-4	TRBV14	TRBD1	TGTGCCAGCAGCCACGGACAGGCGCCCTTTAATGAAAAACTGTTTTTT	CASSHGQAPFNEKLFF
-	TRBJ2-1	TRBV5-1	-	TGCGCCAGCAGCTTGGTGGGCCCGGGCTCCTACAATGAGCAGTTCTTC	CASSLVGPGSYNEQFF
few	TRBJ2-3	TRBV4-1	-	TGCGCCAGCAGCCCCCCTATCGGGGCTACCACAGATACGCAGTATTTT	CASSPPIGATTDTQYF
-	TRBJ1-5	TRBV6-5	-	TGTGCCAGCAGACCCGACAGGAGGGGAAATCAGCCCCAGCATTTT	CASRPDRRGNQPQHF
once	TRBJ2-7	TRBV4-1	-	TGCGCCAGCAGCCAAGAAGGCTTGTTAGCCCCGACCTACGAGCAGTACTTC	CASSQEGLLAPTYEQYF
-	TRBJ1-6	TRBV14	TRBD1	TGTGCCAGCAGCCTGGGACAGAAAAATTCACCCCTCCACTTT	CASSLGQKNSPLHF
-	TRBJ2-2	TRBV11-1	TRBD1	TGTGCCAGCAGCTCCTGGGACAGGACCGGGGAGCTGTTTTTT	CASSSWDRTGELFF
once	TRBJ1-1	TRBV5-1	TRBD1	TGCGCCAGCAGCTTGGCCGACAGGGGACGGGCTTTCTTT	CASSLADRGRAFF
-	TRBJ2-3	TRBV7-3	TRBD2	TGTGCCAGCAGCCTCGGGACTAGTACAGATACGCAGTATTTT	CASSLGTSTDTQYF
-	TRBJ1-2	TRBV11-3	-	TGTGCCAGCAGCTTAGATAATACCTGGGGCTACACCTTC	CASSLDNTWGYTF
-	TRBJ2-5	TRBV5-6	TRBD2	TGTGCCAGCAGCTTGCGTAGCGGGAGGGGTGGAGAGACCCAGTACTTC	CASSLRSGRGGETQYF
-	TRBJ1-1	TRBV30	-	TGTGCCTGGAGTCGTACGTCTCAGGCTGAAGCTTTCTTT	CAWSRTSQAEAFF
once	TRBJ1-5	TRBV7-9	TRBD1	TGTGCCAGCAGCTTTGACAGGGGTGAGGCTCAGCCCCAGCATTTT	CASSFDRGEAQPQHF
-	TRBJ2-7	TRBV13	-	TGTGCCAGCAGCTTACTGGACAGCGGGGAGAGAGAGCAGTACTTC	CASSLLDSGEREQYF
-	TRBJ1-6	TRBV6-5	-	TGTGCCAGCAGTTTCGAATCGGGACTCCGCACACCCCTCCACTTT	CASSFESGLRTPLHF
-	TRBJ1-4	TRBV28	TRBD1	TGTGCCAGTATGACAGGGGAAGAAAAACTGTTTTTT	CASMTGEEKLFF
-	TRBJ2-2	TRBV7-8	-	TGTGCCAGCAGCCCGGGGGACTCTGGCTACACCGGGGAGCTGTTTTTT	CASSPGDSGYTGELFF
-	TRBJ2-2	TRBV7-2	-	TGTGCCAGCAGCCCCCGGCCTCACACCGGGGAGCTGTTTTTT	CASSPRPHTGELFF
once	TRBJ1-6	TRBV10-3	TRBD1	TGTGCCATCAGTGACTTAGGGCCCCGACAGGGCGCGAATTCACCCCTCCACTTT	CAISDLGPRQGANSPLHF
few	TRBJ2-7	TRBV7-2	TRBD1	TGTGCCAGCAGCCGGGGACAGGGCTCGGGAGAGCAGTACTTC	CASSRGQGSGEQYF
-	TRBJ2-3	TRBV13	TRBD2	TGTGCCAGCAGCGAGGGACTAGCTTCCACAGATACGCAGTATTTT	CASSEGLASTDTQYF
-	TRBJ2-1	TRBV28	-	TGTGCCAGCAGTCCAGCGTGGTCGGGGGCCTATGAGCAGTTCTTC	CASSPAWSGAYEQFF
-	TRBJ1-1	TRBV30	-	TGTGCCTGGAGTGGGGCAGGGATTGAAGCTTTCTTT	CAWSGAGIEAFF
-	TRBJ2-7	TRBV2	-	TGTGCCAGCGGGACGTTGGGGTACGAGCAGTACTTC	CASGTLGYEQYF
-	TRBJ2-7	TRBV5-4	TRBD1	TGTGCCAGCAGCCAAACAGGGGGTAAAAACGAGCAGTACTTC	CASSQTGGKNEQYF
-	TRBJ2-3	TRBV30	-	TGTGCCTGGAGTGTTTGGGGAATGAGCACAGATACGCAGTATTTT	CAWSVWGMSTDTQYF
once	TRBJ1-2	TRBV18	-	TGTGCCAGCTCACATTCCGGGACGGCCAACTATGGCTACACCTTC	CASSHSGTANYGYTF
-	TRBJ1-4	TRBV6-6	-	TGTGCCAGCAAGCGACCTAATGAAAAACTGTTTTTT	CASKRPNEKLFF
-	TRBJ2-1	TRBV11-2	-	TGTGCCAGCAGCTTAGAAGGCCAGAGCTCCTACAATGAGCAGTTCTTC	CASSLEGQSSYNEQFF
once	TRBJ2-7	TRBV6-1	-	TGTGCCAGCAGGTCGGGACGGCTGACGGAGCAGTACTTC	CASRSGRLTEQYF
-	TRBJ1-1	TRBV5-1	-	TGCGCCAGCAGCCCAGGGAATGAAGGAACTGAAGCTTTCTTT	CASSPGNEGTEAFF
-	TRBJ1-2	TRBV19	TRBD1	TGTGCCAGTAGTCCCCGAGGACAGGCAACGAGGGGGGGCTACACCTTC	CASSPRGQATRGGYTF
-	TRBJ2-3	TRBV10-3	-	TGTGCCATTGGGCTAGCGACGGATACGCAGTATTTT	CAIGLATDTQYF